This is a list of T cell receptor beta chains from one sample in a study of blood T cell repertoires in COVID-19. Assay used: immunoSEQ multiplex PCR; TCRdb lists only in-frame clones, some missing. The data hold roughly 140,000 clones, with approximately 88% observed a single time. What was sequenced was peripheral blood. These receptors were obtained from a man between 65 and 85 years old with acute or convalescent COVID-19. CDR3s include the opening cysteine and the closing phenylalanine or tryptophan. A D gene is named only where the DNA matches it firmly. The size field is filled for only some rows; it gives once, few, many or a size class.

TRBJ1-5,-,TRBV3-1/TRBV3-2,-,CASSQTRVPAGPQHF,TGTGCCAGCAGCCAAACCCGGGTCCCCGCTGGGCCCCAGCATTTT
TRBJ2-3,-,TRBV5-1,-,CASSLEQKITDTQYF,TGCGCCAGCAGCTTAGAACAGAAGATCACAGATACGCAGTATTTT
TRBJ2-3,-,TRBV21-1,-,CASRSSGGGTDTQYF,TGTGCCAGCAGATCTAGCGGGGGGGGAACAGATACGCAGTATTTT
TRBJ1-2,TRBD1,TRBV5-1,-,CASSDGQGGEGYTF,TGCGCCAGCAGCGACGGACAGGGGGGCGAAGGCTACACCTTC
TRBJ2-1,-,TRBV25-1,-,CASSVGRGEQFF,TGTGCCAGCAGTGTAGGAAGAGGCGAGCAGTTCTTC
TRBJ2-7,-,TRBV21-1,-,CASQRGGSEQYF,TGTGCCAGTCAGAGGGGGGGGAGCGAGCAGTACTTC
TRBJ2-3,TRBD2,TRBV5-1,few,CASSLGVAGLTDTQYF,TGCGCCAGCAGCCTGGGTGTAGCGGGGCTCACAGATACGCAGTATTTT
TRBJ1-2,TRBD1,TRBV28,-,CASSLSDRVGYTF,TGTGCCAGCAGTTTATCGGACAGGGTCGGCTACACCTTC
TRBJ1-2,-,TRBV10-3,few,CAINEGVGYGYTF,TGTGCCATCAACGAGGGTGTCGGGTATGGCTACACCTTC
TRBJ1-5,-,TRBV27,few,CASSLNYNQPQHF,TGTGCCAGCAGTTTAAACTACAATCAGCCCCAGCATTTT
TRBJ2-2,TRBD2,TRBV3-1/TRBV3-2,once,CASSQFPREGTGELFF,TGTGCCAGCAGCCAATTCCCGCGGGAGGGCACCGGGGAGCTGTTTTTT
TRBJ2-1,TRBD2,TRBV19,few,CASSTSGSSYNEQFF,TGTGCCAGTAGTACGAGCGGGAGCTCCTACAATGAGCAGTTCTTC
TRBJ1-2,TRBD1,TRBV7-2,-,CASSLHRGVDYGYTF,TGTGCCAGCAGCCTCCACAGGGGAGTAGACTATGGCTACACCTTC
TRBJ1-2,TRBD1,TRBV28,-,CASRPRQGVYGYTF,TGTGCCAGCAGACCCCGACAGGGGGTCTATGGCTACACCTTC
TRBJ2-1,TRBD1,TRBV6-6,-,CASIRSGTGQLGEQFF,TGTGCCAGCATCCGATCCGGGACAGGACAACTGGGTGAGCAGTTCTTC
TRBJ1-5,TRBD1,TRBV28,few,CASSFRGTGGSRGPRLRNQPQHF,TGTGCCAGCAGTTTTCGTGGGACAGGGGGCAGTAGGGGTCCTAGGTTACGGAATCAGCCCCAGCATTTT
TRBJ1-1,-,TRBV12-3/TRBV12-4,-,CASSSQSNTEAFF,TGTGCCAGCAGCTCCCAGTCGAACACTGAAGCTTTCTTT
TRBJ2-1,-,TRBV7-2,-,CASSLSTGSYNEQFF,TGTGCCAGCAGCCTCTCCACGGGCTCCTACAATGAGCAGTTCTTC
TRBJ1-2,-,TRBV28,-,CANNKPGNYGYTF,TGTGCCAACAATAAACCAGGGAACTATGGCTACACCTTC
TRBJ1-3,TRBD1,TRBV2,many,CASSTRQGAGNTIYF,TGTGCCAGCAGTACTCGACAGGGTGCGGGAAACACCATATATTTT
TRBJ1-2,TRBD1,TRBV9,-,CASSSGQGYGYTF,TGTGCCAGCAGCTCGGGACAGGGATACGGCTACACCTTC
TRBJ2-5,-,TRBV28,-,CASSLGGDQETQYF,TGTGCCAGCAGCCTCGGGGGAGATCAAGAGACCCAGTACTTC
TRBJ2-3,TRBD1,TRBV7-6,-,CASSLKEGQGGTDTQYF,TGTGCCAGCAGCTTAAAGGAGGGACAGGGGGGCACAGATACGCAGTATTTT
TRBJ1-5,-,TRBV19,-,CASSIGFSLGNQPQHF,TGTGCCAGTAGTATAGGGTTCAGTCTAGGCAATCAGCCCCAGCATTTT
TRBJ1-5,-,TRBV28,-,CASSSDTINQPQHF,TGTGCCAGCAGTTCGGACACCATCAATCAGCCCCAGCATTTT
TRBJ2-1,TRBD1,TRBV7-9,-,CASSDSPSGTAYNEQFF,TGTGCCAGCAGCGATTCACCCTCCGGGACAGCATACAATGAGCAGTTCTTC
TRBJ1-6,-,TRBV28,-,CASSVRRTPLHF,TGTGCCAGCAGCGTACGGAGAACACCCCTCCACTTT
TRBJ2-5,TRBD2,TRBV19,-,CASSIAGLAGDAQYF,TGTGCCAGTAGTATAGCCGGACTAGCGGGAGATGCCCAGTACTTC
TRBJ2-7,TRBD1,TRBV27,once,CASSSLGQGYEQYF,TGTGCCAGCAGTTCCCTGGGACAGGGATACGAGCAGTACTTC
TRBJ2-7,TRBD2,TRBV3-1/TRBV3-2,-,CASSQEGLAGVYEQYF,TGTGCCAGCAGCCAAGAAGGACTAGCGGGGGTCTACGAGCAGTACTTC
TRBJ2-2,-,TRBV18,-,CASSPDTRRQTGELFF,TGTGCCAGCTCACCAGATACCCGCAGGCAGACCGGGGAGCTGTTTTTT
TRBJ2-1,-,TRBV7-7,-,CASSLTGLNNEQFF,TGTGCTAGCAGCTTAACAGGGTTAAACAATGAGCAGTTCTTC
TRBJ2-1,TRBD2,TRBV6-2/TRBV6-3,once,CASSYLAGAVREQFF,TGTGCCAGCAGTTACCTAGCGGGAGCGGTCCGTGAGCAGTTCTTC
TRBJ1-2,-,TRBV5-1,many,CASSRTAAGGYTF,TGCGCCAGCAGCCGGACAGCCGCTGGTGGCTACACCTTC
TRBJ1-4,-,TRBV18,once,CASSPPAEGGELFF,TGTGCCAGCTCACCCCCGGCGGAGGGTGGAGAACTGTTTTTT
TRBJ2-3,-,TRBV21-1,-,CASRHMGTSGGNSTDTQYF,TGTGCCAGCAGACACATGGGGACTAGCGGGGGGAATAGCACAGATACGCAGTATTTT
TRBJ1-1,-,TRBV5-5,-,CASSFSGNTEAFF,TGTGCCAGCAGCTTCTCAGGGAACACTGAAGCTTTCTTT
TRBJ2-7,TRBD1,TRBV24-1,-,CATSDAGTGDFYEQYF,TGTGCCACCAGTGATGCCGGGACAGGCGATTTTTACGAGCAGTACTTC
TRBJ2-2,TRBD1,TRBV28,few,CASSTGGDGGELFF,TGTGCCAGCAGCACAGGGGGAGACGGCGGGGAGCTGTTTTTT
TRBJ1-2,-,TRBV10-3,-,CAITTRPEGHGYTF,TGTGCCATCACCACCCGTCCCGAGGGCCATGGCTACACCTTC
TRBJ1-1,-,TRBV9,-,CASTPRGQMNTEAFF,TGTGCCAGCACACCGCGGGGGCAGATGAACACTGAAGCTTTCTTT
TRBJ2-5,-,TRBV11-3,few,CASSLGQRETQYF,TGTGCCAGCAGCTTAGGACAGAGGGAGACCCAGTACTTC
TRBJ2-1,-,TRBV12-3/TRBV12-4,-,CASSPSADNEQFF,TGTGCCAGCAGTCCGTCTGCGGACAATGAGCAGTTCTTC
TRBJ2-5,-,TRBV7-9,-,CASSPRATGETQYF,TGTGCCAGCAGCCCTCGGGCCACGGGGGAGACCCAGTACTTC
TRBJ1-2,-,TRBV6-7,-,CASITGGARGYTF,TGTGCCAGCATCACCGGGGGGGCCCGAGGCTACACCTTC
TRBJ2-7,-,TRBV28,many,CASSLGSSYEQYF,TGTGCCAGCAGTTTGGGCAGCTCCTACGAGCAGTACTTC
TRBJ2-1,TRBD2,TRBV6-5,once,CARESSGRAEEQFF,TGTGCCAGGGAATCAAGCGGGAGGGCCGAGGAGCAGTTCTTC
TRBJ1-1,-,TRBV11-3,-,CASSLTVNTEAFF,TGTGCCAGCAGCCTTACAGTGAACACTGAAGCTTTCTTT
TRBJ2-1,-,TRBV5-5,-,CASSLEDRAYNEQFF,TGTGCCAGCAGCTTGGAGGACAGAGCCTACAATGAGCAGTTCTTC
TRBJ1-3,-,TRBV9,-,CASSNRGVEGGNTIYF,TGTGCCAGCAGCAATCGGGGGGTAGAAGGTGGAAACACCATATATTTT
TRBJ2-7,-,TRBV6-5,once,CASRTQDYEQYF,TGTGCCAGCAGAACACAGGACTACGAGCAGTACTTC
TRBJ1-5,-,TRBV19,-,CASSIDDSIGPQHF,TGTGCCAGTAGTATAGATGACAGCATAGGACCCCAGCATTTT
TRBJ1-6,-,TRBV28,-,CASSLAGVNSPLHF,TGTGCCAGCAGTTTAGCAGGGGTAAATTCACCCCTCCACTTT
TRBJ2-5,TRBD2,TRBV7-2,-,CASSLRTGGTGETQYF,TGTGCCAGCAGCTTAAGGACGGGAGGGACGGGGGAGACCCAGTACTTC
TRBJ1-5,-,TRBV28,few,CASSKTAGMSQPQHF,TGTGCCAGCAGTAAGACCGCGGGGATGAGTCAGCCCCAGCATTTT
TRBJ1-5,-,TRBV6-5,-,CASRGRREGPQHF,TGTGCCAGCCGGGGGCGGCGGGAGGGGCCCCAGCATTTT
TRBJ1-2,-,TRBV29-1,-,CSAQAGVVDYGYTF,TGCAGCGCCCAAGCAGGGGTTGTGGACTATGGCTACACCTTC
TRBJ1-2,-,TRBV30,-,CAWSVRSWGVAGYTF,TGTGCCTGGAGTGTAAGAAGTTGGGGGGTGGCTGGCTACACCTTC